The 10 T cell receptor beta chains in this list originate from one sample, sequenced in a study of cytomegalovirus exposure and HLA in healthy donors. In the PCR, 60 Vbeta and 13 Jbeta primers were used. Only in-frame clones appear in the TCRdb table, and some are missing; sequencing was by immunoSEQ multiplex PCR. This table has 95,000 to 150,000 clones, around 77% appearing once. The source material was PBMCs. These TCRs come from a human donor in good health.

CDR3 coding DNA: TGTGCCGGAGGGACTAGCGGGAATACGCAGTATTTT. Translation: CAGGTSGNTQYF. The rearrangement joins TRBV2 to TRBJ2-3; 13 bases are shared with TRBD2. CDR1 SNHLY and CDR2 FYNNEI come from the germline V gene. This CDR3 comprises 12 residues. V gave up 11 bases and J gave up 7 bases; unmatched junction bases: 3. The whole variable domain, filled in from reference TRBV2 and TRBJ2-3, reads EPEVTQTPSHQVTQMGQEVILRCVPISNHLYFYWYRQILGQKVEFLVSFYNNEISEKSEIFDDQFSVERPDGSNFTLKIRSTKLEDSAMYFCAGGTSGNTQYFGPGTRLTVL.

The rearrangement uses TRBV15 and TRBJ2-7; no firm D call. V was trimmed by 0 bases and J by 3 bases, leaving 6 bases between them. Germline values: CDR1 LNHNV, CDR2 YYDKDF (reference sequence). CDR3 length: 13 residues. CDR3 loop: CATSRDRFYEQYF. The CDR3 DNA reads as TGTGCCACCAGCAGAGACAGGTTCTACGAGCAGTACTTC.

The rearrangement joins TRBV10-3 to TRBJ2-7, with 10 bases matching TRBD2. V lost 2 bases to trimming and J lost 4 bases; unmatched junction nucleotides: 5. The CDR3 spans 15 residues. Germline V gene lookup returns CDR1 ENHRY and CDR2 SYGVKD. The DNA for the CDR3 is TGTGCCATCAGTGAGGGAGCTAGCGGGAGATACGAGCAGTACTTC. Encoded protein: CAISEGASGRYEQYF.

V is TRBV28 and J is TRBJ1-2; TRBD1 is a possible D gene (6 bases). This CDR3 region has 13 residues. Trimming stripped 10 bases from V and 7 bases from J, with 19 bases between. The V gene's germline CDR1 is MDHEN and CDR2 SYDVKM. CDR3 nucleotide sequence: TGTGCCACGAACAGGGATGAAGTGGGTGGCTACACCTTC. It is translated as CATNRDEVGGYTF.

The J gene is TRBJ2-7, the V gene TRBV6-6; maybe TRBD1 (6 bases). Trimming removed 0 bases from V and 4 bases from J, with 13 bases in between. The germline V gene encodes CDR1 MNHNY and CDR2 SVGAGI (reference sequence). The CDR3 is made up of 15 amino acids. The CDR3 is CASSYSDRRSYEQYF. The CDR3 DNA reads TGTGCCAGCAGTTACTCGGACAGACGATCGTACGAGCAGTACTTC.

The chain uses TRBV15 and TRBJ1-5, with 8 bases identical to TRBD1. The trim removed 0 bases at V and 7 bases at J, leaving 2 bases unmatched. Germline lookup yields CDR1 LNHNV and CDR2 YYDKDF (reference sequence). The CDR3 is 14 amino acids. CDR3 in DNA: TGTGCCACCAGCAGAGAACAGGGGGTCCAGCCCCAGCATTTT. As protein: CATSREQGVQPQHF.

This clone was detected only once. The genes are TRBV5-8 and TRBJ2-2; the match to TRBD2 covers 12 bases. The CDR3 extends over 16 amino acids. V lost 4 bases to trimming and J lost 6 bases; unmatched junction nucleotides: 7. The germline CDR1 and CDR2 sequences are SGHTS and YDEGEE. CDR3 DNA sequence: TGTGCCAGCAGCGTACCGACTAGCGGGAGACCCGGGGAGCTGTTTTTT. Translating it yields CASSVPTSGRPGELFF.

This rearrangement joins TRBV5-8 to TRBJ2-7, with no clear D. The V gene lost 1 base and the J gene lost 7 bases, with 12 bases spanning the gap. In germline, CDR1 is SGHTS, CDR2 YDEGEE. The CDR3 runs to 13 residues. The CDR3 is CASSLSRLGEQYF. The CDR3 nucleotides read TGTGCCAGCAGCTTGTCCAGGCTTGGAGAGCAGTACTTC.

The rearrangement links TRBV10-3 to TRBJ1-3; a possible D gene is TRBD1 (6 bases). Trimming removed 4 bases at V and 0 bases at J, with 13 bases between. Per germline, CDR1 ENHRY and CDR2 SYGVKD. This CDR3 contains 16 residues. The CDR3 is CAISAGQISSGNTIYF. Here the CDR3 DNA reads TGTGCCATCAGTGCCGGACAGATCAGCTCTGGAAACACCATATATTTT.

The chain recombines TRBV27 with TRBJ2-1; TRBD2 matches 14 bases. The CDR3 is 15 amino acids. The ends lost 3 bases at V and 6 bases at J; junction bases unmatched: 1. Looked up from germline, CDR1 is MNHEY and CDR2 is SMNVEV (reference sequence). In DNA form, the CDR3 reads TGTGCCAGCAGTTTGACTAGCGGGAGGGGCAATGAGCAGTTCTTC. As protein: CASSLTSGRGNEQFF.